One and the same sample provided the 7 T cell receptor beta chains below, sequenced in a study of OX40 agonist ivuxolimab in advanced cancers. Library prep was done by the immunoSEQ multiplex PCR assay. The immuneACCESS repertoire file appears here via TCRdb, limited to in-frame rearrangements. These files lack a portion of the clones; in checked studies, under half of the deficit traces to unresolved V genes, and the cause of the others is not known. The sample yields 28,000 or so clones; roughly 85% were counted once. The ten biggest clones cover 34% of the sample. Material: CD4+ or CD8+ T cells sorted from blood, obtained in a trial of the OX40 agonist ivuxolimab. These receptors were obtained from an adult with an advanced solid tumor such as melanoma, head and neck, liver or kidney cancer.

This clone was counted once. This CDR3 reads CASSLLSEQYF. CDR3 DNA: TGTGCCAGCAGCTTACTGAGCGAGCAGTACTTC. The V gene is TRBV7-9, the J gene TRBJ2-7; no clear D gene. The CDR3 loop spans 11 amino acids. The ends were cut back, 2 bases at V and 6 bases at J, with 5 bases in the middle. Germline V gene data show CDR1 as SEHNR and CDR2 as FQNEAQ (reference sequence).

The chain couples TRBV6-5 to TRBJ1-1, with D maybe TRBD1 (5 bases). The V gene's germline CDR1 is MNHEY and CDR2 SVGAGI. This CDR3 has 12 amino acids. The ends were cut back, 2 bases at V and 6 bases at J, with 7 bases in the middle. The CDR3 protein is CASSYGGPEAFF. The CDR3 DNA reads TGTGCCAGCAGTTACGGGGGACCTGAAGCTTTCTTT.

The chain has TRBV27 and TRBJ2-1, with TRBD2 matching over 7 bases. This CDR3 contains 15 residues. V trimming: 5 bases; J trimming: 7 bases; junction bases outside the gene matches: 11. Germline V gene data show CDR1 as MNHEY and CDR2 as SMNVEV (reference sequence). The DNA of the CDR3 is TGTGCCAGCAGTCCCACACTAGCGCGGTGGAATGAGCAGTTCTTC. Protein sequence: CASSPTLARWNEQFF.

This chain links TRBV4-1 with TRBJ2-7, with D possibly being TRBD1 (7 bases). This CDR3 is built from 15 residues. The germline gives CDR1 MGHRA, CDR2 YSYEKL. V was clipped by 4 bases and J by 3 bases, with 16 bases between them. The CDR3 loop reads CASSPVGRGVYEQYF. CDR3 coding DNA: TGCGCCAGCAGCCCCGTCGGCAGGGGGGTCTACGAGCAGTACTTC.

In its sample, this clone was seen once. Written as DNA, the CDR3 is TGCAGCGTGCGGCCCGGGACAGGGGACTACGAGCAGTACTTC. It codes for CSVRPGTGDYEQYF. This sequence joins TRBV29-1 and TRBJ2-7; 10 bases are shared with TRBD1. The CDR3 covers 14 residues. V shed 6 bases, J shed 3 bases, and the junction held 8 bases outside the gene matches. Looked up from germline, CDR1 is SQVTM and CDR2 is ANQGSEA.

This clone was counted once. The V call is TRBV2, the J call TRBJ2-3, with unresolved D. V was trimmed by 4 bases and J by 1 base, leaving 12 bases between them. There are 15 residues in the CDR3. Germline V lookup: CDR1 SNHLY, CDR2 FYNNEI. The CDR3 is CASSGIAPGTDTQYF. In DNA, the CDR3 is TGTGCCAGCAGTGGAATAGCACCCGGCACAGATACGCAGTATTTT.

This clone is a singleton in its sample. This chain uses TRBV19 with TRBJ2-6; D is unclear. Germline V gene data show CDR1 as LNHDA and CDR2 as SQIVND (reference sequence). V was clipped by 0 bases and J by 4 bases, with 19 bases between them. This CDR3 is built from 19 residues. CDR3 nucleotides: TGTGCCAGTAGTATAGAGGCCTCAGCCACGAGAGCCGGGGCCAACGTCCTGACTTTC. Protein product: CASSIEASATRAGANVLTF.